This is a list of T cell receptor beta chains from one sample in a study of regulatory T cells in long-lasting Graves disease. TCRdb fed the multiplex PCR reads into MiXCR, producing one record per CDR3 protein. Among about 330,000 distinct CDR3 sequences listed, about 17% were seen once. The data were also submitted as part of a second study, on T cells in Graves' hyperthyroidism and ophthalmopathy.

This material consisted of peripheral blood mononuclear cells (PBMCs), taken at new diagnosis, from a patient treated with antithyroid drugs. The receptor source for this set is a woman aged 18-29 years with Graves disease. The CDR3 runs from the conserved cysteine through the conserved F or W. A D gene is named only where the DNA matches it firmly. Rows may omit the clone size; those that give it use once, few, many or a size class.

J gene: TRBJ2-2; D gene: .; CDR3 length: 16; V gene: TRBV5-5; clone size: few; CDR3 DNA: TGTGCCAGCAGCTTGGAATCACACTTTAACACCGGGGAGCTGTTTTTT; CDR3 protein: CASSLESHFNTGELFF
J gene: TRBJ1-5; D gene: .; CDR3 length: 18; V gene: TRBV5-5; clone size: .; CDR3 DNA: TGTGCCAGCAGCCCCGAATTAAAAGACAGATATAGCAATCAGCCCCAGCATTTT; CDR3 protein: CASSPELKDRYSNQPQHF
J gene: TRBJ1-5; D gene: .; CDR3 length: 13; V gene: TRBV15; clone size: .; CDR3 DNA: TGTGCCACCAGCAGGGGGATTAGTCAGCCCCAGCATTTT; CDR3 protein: CATSRGISQPQHF
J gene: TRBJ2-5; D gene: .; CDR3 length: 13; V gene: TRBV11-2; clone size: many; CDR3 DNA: TGTGCCAGCAGCTTAGAACTCCAGGCGACCCAGTACTTC; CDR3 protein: CASSLELQATQYF
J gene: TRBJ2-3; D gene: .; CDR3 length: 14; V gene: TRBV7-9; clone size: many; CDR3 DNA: TGTGCCAGCAGCCCCCCTCCGGGTGCAGATACGCAGTATTTT; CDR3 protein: CASSPPPGADTQYF
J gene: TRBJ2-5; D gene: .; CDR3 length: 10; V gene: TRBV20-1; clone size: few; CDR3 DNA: TGCAGTGCTAGCCAGGAGACCCAGTACTTC; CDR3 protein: CSASQETQYF
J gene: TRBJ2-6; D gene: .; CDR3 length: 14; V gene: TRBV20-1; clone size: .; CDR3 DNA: TGCAGTGCAAGAAGAGCTTCTGGGGCCAACGTCCTGACTTTC; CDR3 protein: CSARRASGANVLTF
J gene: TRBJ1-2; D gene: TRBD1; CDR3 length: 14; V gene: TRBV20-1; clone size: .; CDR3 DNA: TGCAGTGCTAGAGATCGCGACAGGGTAAATGGCTACACCTTC; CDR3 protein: CSARDRDRVNGYTF
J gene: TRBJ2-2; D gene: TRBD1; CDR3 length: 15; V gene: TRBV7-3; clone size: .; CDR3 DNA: TGTGCCAGCAGCTTATCGACAGGGCGCGCCGTGGAGCTGTTTTTT; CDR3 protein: CASSLSTGRAVELFF
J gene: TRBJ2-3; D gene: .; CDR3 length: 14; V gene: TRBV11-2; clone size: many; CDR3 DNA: TGTGCCAGCAGCTGGGGTGTCGTGGCAGATACGCAGTATTTT; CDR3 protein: CASSWGVVADTQYF
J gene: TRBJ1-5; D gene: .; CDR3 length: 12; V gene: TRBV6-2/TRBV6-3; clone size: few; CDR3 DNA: TGTGCCAGCAGTTACCCCAATGAGCCCCAGCATTTT; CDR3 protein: CASSYPNEPQHF
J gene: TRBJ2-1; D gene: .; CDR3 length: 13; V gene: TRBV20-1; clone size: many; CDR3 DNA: TGCAGTGCTACCAGGACAGAATACAATGAGCAGTTCTTC; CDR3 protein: CSATRTEYNEQFF
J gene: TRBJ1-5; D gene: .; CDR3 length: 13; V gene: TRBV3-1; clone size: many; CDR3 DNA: TGTGCCAGCAGCCAAAGGGGGAATCAGCCCCAGCATTTT; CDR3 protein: CASSQRGNQPQHF
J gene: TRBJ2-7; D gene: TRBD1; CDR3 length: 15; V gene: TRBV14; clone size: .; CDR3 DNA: TGTGCCAGCAGTCATGGGTCGACAGGGGGCTACGAGCAGTACTTC; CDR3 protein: CASSHGSTGGYEQYF
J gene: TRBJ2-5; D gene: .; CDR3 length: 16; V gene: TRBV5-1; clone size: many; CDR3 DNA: TGCGCCAGCAGCCGAGTGCAGGGAGTGCAACCAGAGACCCAGTACTTC; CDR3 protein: CASSRVQGVQPETQYF
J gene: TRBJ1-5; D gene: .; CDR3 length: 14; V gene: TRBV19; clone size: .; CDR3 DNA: TGTGCCAGTAGTATTCTCGGTGGTCGGCAGCCCCAGCATTTT; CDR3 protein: CASSILGGRQPQHF
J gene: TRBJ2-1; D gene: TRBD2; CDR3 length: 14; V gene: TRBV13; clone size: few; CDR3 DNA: TGTGCCAGCAGGCGGGGGGGGGGTAAAAATGAGCAGTTCTTC; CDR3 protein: CASRRGGGKNEQFF
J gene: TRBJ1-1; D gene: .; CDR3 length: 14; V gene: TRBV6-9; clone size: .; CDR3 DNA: TGTGCCAGCAGTTACCGAGGGCTTGGGACTGAAGCTTTCTTT; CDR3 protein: CASSYRGLGTEAFF
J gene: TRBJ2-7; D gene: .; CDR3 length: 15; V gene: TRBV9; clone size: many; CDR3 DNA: TGTGCCAGCAGCGTAGATGGGCAGCCTGGCTACGAGCAGTACTTC; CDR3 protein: CASSVDGQPGYEQYF
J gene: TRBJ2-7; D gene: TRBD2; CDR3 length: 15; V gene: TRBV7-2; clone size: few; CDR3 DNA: TGTGCCAGCAGCTCAATGAGGACTAGCGTTTACGAGCAGTACTTC; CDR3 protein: CASSSMRTSVYEQYF
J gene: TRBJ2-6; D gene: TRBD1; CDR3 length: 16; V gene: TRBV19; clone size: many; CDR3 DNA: TGTGCCAGTAGTCCGGGACAGGGTAACGGGGCCAACGTCCTGACTTTC; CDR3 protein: CASSPGQGNGANVLTF
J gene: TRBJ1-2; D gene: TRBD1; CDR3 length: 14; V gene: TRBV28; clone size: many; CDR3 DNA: TGTGCCAGCAATCAGGGGGGCGTCTCCTATGGCTACACCTTC; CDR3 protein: CASNQGGVSYGYTF
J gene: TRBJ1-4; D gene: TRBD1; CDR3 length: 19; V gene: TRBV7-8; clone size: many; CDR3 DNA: TGTGCCAGCAGCTTAGTGGGACCCAGTCAGGGGGCAACTAATGAAAAACTGTTTTTT; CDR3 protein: CASSLVGPSQGATNEKLFF
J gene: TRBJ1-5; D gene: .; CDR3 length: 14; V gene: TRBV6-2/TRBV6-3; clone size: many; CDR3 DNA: TGTGCCAGCAGTGAAGCCGACCCGGATCAGCCCCAGCATTTT; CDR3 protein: CASSEADPDQPQHF
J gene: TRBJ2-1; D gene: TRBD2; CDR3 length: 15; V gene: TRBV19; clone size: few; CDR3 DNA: TGTGCCAGTAGTATTGGAGTCGGCCTAGCGGGAGGGAAGTTCTTC; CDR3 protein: CASSIGVGLAGGKFF
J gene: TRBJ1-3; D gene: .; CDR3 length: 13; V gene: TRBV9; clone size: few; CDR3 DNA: TGTGCCAGCAGCGTAGGGGGGCGAAACACCATATATTTT; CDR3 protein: CASSVGGRNTIYF
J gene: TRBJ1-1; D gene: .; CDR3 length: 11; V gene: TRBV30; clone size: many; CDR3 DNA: TGTGCCTGGGGAACTACGGACGGGGCTTTCTTT; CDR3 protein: CAWGTTDGAFF
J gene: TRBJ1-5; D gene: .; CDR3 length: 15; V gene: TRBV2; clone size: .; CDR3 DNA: TGTGCCAGCAGTGCCCTGGTCTCGAGCAATCAGCCCCAGCATTTT; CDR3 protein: CASSALVSSNQPQHF
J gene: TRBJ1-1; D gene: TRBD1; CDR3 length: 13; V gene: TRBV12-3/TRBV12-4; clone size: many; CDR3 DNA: TGTGCCAGCAGTTTCGAGACAGGGGGTGTAGCTTTCTTT; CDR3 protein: CASSFETGGVAFF
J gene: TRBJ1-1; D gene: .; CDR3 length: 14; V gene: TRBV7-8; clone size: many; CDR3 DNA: TGTGCCAGCAGCTTAATTGTGGATGGCACTGAAGCTTTCTTT; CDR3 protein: CASSLIVDGTEAFF
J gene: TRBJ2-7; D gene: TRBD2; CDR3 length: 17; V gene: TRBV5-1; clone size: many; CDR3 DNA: TGCGCCAGCAGCCTCGGGCCGGGACTAGCGGAATCCTACGAGCAGTACTTC; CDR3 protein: CASSLGPGLAESYEQYF
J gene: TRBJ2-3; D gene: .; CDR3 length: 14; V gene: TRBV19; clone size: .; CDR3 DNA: TGTGCCAGTAGGCGGGTTCCCGGGGCAGATACGCAGTATTTT; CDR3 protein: CASRRVPGADTQYF
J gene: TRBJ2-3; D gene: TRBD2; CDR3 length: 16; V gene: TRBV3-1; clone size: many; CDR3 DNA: TGTGCCAGCAGTCGGACTAGCGGGGGACGCACAGATACGCAGTATTTT; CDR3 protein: CASSRTSGGRTDTQYF
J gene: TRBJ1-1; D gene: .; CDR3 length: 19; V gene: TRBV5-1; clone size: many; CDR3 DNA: TGCGCCAGCATACCCCTCGGTACGGGACGAAGGTTGGTGAACACTGAAGCTTTCTTT; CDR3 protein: CASIPLGTGRRLVNTEAFF
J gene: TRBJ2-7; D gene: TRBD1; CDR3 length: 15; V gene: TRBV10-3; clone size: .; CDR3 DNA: TGTGCCATCGCAGGGGGTCAGGGGGTAACCTACGAGCAGTACTTC; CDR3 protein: CAIAGGQGVTYEQYF
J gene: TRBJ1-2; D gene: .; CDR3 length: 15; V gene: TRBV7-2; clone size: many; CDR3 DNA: TGTGCCAGCAGCTCCGGGACGGAGAGAGGATATGGCTACACCTTC; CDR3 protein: CASSSGTERGYGYTF
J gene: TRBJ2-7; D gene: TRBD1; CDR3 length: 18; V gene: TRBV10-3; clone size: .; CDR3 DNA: TGTGCCATCAGTGACCCCCCCCAGGGGGACAGGGATCGTTACGAGCAGTACTTC; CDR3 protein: CAISDPPQGDRDRYEQYF
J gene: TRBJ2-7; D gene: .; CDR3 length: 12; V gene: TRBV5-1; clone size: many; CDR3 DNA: TGCGCCAGCAACACATTACAGGGCGAGCAGTACTTC; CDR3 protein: CASNTLQGEQYF
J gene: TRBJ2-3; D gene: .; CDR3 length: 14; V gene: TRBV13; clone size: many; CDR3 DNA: TGTGCCAGCAGCTTAGAGTTTGCGCCAGATACGCAGTATTTT; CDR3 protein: CASSLEFAPDTQYF
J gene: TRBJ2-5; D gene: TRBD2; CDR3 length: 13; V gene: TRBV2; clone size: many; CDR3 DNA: TGTGCCAGCATAGCGGGAGGGGGAGAGACCCAGTACTTC; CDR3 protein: CASIAGGGETQYF
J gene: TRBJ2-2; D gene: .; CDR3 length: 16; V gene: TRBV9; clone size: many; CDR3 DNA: TGTGCCAGCAGCGTAGATAACCCCCATTGGGACGGGGAGCTGTTTTTT; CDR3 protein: CASSVDNPHWDGELFF
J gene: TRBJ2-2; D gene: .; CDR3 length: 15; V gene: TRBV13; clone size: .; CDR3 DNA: TGTGCCAGCAGCCTAGGCCGGGGGAGGACCGGGGAGCTGTTTTTT; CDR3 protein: CASSLGRGRTGELFF
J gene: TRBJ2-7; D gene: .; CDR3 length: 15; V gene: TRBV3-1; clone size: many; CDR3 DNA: TGTGCCAGCAGCCAAGTTCTAATAGGGTCCTACGAGCAGTACTTC; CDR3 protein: CASSQVLIGSYEQYF
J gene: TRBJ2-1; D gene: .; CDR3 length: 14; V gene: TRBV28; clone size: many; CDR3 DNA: TGTGCCAGTGTCGGGGGCGTGGTGGATAATGAGCAGTTCTTC; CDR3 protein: CASVGGVVDNEQFF
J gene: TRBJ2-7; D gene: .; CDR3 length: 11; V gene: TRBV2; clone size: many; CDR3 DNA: TGTGCCAGCAGAGCAGTCTACGAGCAGTACTTC; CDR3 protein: CASRAVYEQYF
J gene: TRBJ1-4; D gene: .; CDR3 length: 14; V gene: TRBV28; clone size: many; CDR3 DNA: TGTGCCAGCAGTTACGGGGCCACGCGCGAAAAACTGTTTTTT; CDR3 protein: CASSYGATREKLFF